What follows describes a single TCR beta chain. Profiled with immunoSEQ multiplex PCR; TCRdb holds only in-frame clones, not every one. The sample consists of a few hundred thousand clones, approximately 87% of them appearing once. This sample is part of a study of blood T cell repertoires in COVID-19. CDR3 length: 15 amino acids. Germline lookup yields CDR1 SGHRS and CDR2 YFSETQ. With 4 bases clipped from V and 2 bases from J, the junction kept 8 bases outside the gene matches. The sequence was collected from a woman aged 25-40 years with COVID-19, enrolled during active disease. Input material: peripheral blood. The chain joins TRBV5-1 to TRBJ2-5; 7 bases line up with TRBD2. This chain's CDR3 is CASSSSGISQETQYF. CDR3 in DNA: TGCGCCAGCAGCAGCAGCGGGATCTCACAAGAGACCCAGTACTTC. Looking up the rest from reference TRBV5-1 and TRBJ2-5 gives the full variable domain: KAGVTQTPRYLIKTRGQQVTLSCSPISGHRSVSWYQQTPGQGLQFLFEYFSETQRNKGNFPGRFSGRQFSNSRSEMNVSTLELGDSALYLCASSSSGISQETQYFGPGTRLLVL.